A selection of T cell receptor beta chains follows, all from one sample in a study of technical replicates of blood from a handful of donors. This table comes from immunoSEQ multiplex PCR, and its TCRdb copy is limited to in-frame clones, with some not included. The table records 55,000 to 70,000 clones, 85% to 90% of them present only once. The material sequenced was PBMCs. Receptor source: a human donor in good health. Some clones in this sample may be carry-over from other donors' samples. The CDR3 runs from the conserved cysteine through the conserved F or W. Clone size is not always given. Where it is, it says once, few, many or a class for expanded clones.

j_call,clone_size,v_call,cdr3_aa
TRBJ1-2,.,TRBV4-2,CASSSRTDGGYTF
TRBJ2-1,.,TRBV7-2,CASSLYGGRAPEQFF
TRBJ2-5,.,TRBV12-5,CASGEGAETQYF
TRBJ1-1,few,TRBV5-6,CASSWGQVMTEAFF
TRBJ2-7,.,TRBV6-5,CASSYEGGTYEQYF
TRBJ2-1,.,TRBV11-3,CASSLVGGGAAEQFF
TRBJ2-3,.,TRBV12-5,CASGETSGGTDTQYF
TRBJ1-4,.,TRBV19,CASSISPGGVGFLFF
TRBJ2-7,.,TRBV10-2,CASSEDSSGEQYF
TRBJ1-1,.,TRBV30,CAWRGGNTEAFF
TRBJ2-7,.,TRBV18,CASSSGPGYGEQYF
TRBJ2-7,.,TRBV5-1,CASSFLNIGDEQYF
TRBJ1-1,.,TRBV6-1,CASSERGLMNTEAFF
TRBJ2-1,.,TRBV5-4,CASTNHNEQFF
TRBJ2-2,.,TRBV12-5,CASGLSTQPGGELFF
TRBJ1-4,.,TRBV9,CASSVGVGATNEKLFF
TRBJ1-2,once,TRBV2,CASPEGSQYYGYTF
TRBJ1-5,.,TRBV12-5,CASGLGEGQRYQPQHF
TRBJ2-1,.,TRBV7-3,CASSLIPRVNEQFF
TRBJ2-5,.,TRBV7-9,CASSLVAGRETQYF
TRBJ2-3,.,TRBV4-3,CASSQDLGGGGTDTQYF
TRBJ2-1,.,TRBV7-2,CASSLESTRNEQFF
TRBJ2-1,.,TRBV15,CATSRDPTSGRAPNEQFF
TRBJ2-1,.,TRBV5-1,CASSLQLDYYNEQFF
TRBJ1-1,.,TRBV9,CASSVVSGSTEAFF
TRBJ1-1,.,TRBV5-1,CASSAQTGSMNTEAFF
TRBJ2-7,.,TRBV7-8,CASTRTYDSYEQYF
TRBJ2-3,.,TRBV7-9,CASSLVGRAGTDTQYF
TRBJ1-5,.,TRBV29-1,CSILGGTDQPQHF
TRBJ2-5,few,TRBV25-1,CASSELGFRGETQYF
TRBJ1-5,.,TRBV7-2,CASSLRTDQPQHF
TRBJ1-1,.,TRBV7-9,CASSPHMNTEAFF
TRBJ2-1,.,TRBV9,CASSVGTGEGNEQFF
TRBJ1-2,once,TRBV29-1,CSVTENYGYTF
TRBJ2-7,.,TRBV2,CASSKTGGVEQYF
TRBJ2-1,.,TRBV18,CASSLNRGNNEQFF
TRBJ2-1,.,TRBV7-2,CASSLAGSGGAAEQFF
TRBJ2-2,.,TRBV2,CASSEVKGSGELFF
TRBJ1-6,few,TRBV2,CASKTGPANSPLHF
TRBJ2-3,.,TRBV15,CATSFPGVDYPDTQYF
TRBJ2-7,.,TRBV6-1,CASSEPLWREVPHEQYF
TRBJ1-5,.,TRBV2,CASTGQFSNQPQHF
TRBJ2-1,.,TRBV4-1,CASSQDDGGGYNEQFF
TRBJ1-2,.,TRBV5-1,CASSLAQGVVSYGYTF
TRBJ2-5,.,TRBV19,CASSSGQGRQETQYF
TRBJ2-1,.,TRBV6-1,CASSELSFIGNEQFF
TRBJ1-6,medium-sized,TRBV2,CASSEVRRPQLNSPLHF
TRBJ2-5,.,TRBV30,CAWRGGTSGRGIQETQYF
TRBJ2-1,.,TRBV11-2,CASSLESVLATRYNEQFF
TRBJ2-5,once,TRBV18,CASSLRTGWTQYF
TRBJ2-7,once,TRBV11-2,CASSIAWGGEQYF
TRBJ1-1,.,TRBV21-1,CASSRAGCAEAFF
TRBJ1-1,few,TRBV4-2,CASSLGAGTEAFF